Listed below are T cell receptor beta chains from one sample, sequenced in a study of T cells in Graves' hyperthyroidism and ophthalmopathy. A single record per CDR3 protein comes from TCRdb applying MiXCR to the multiplex PCR reads. This table holds 240,000 or so distinct CDR3 sequences, roughly 15% found once. The specimen sequenced was blood. These receptor sequences come from a woman aged 18 to 35 with Graves' ophthalmopathy. Both conserved end residues are part of each CDR3. A D gene is named only where the DNA matches it firmly. The size field is filled for only some rows; it gives once, few, many or a size class.

TRBV10-2	.	TRBD1	TRBJ2-7	TGCGCCAGCAGTGAGTCCGCAGGGGGCTACGAGCAGTACTTC	CASSESAGGYEQYF
TRBV4-1	few	.	TRBJ2-1	TGCGCCAGCAGCCAACCTCTGGGGGGCTCTTACAATGAGCAGTTCTTC	CASSQPLGGSYNEQFF
TRBV5-6	.	TRBD2	TRBJ2-2	TGTGCCAGCAGCCTCCAAGGGCCAGCGGGACTCGGGGAGCTGTTTTTT	CASSLQGPAGLGELFF
TRBV6-5	many	.	TRBJ1-2	TGTGCCAGCAGTTACTCGATGGGGGGATTGTGGGCTCAAGGCTATGGCTACACCTTC	CASSYSMGGLWAQGYGYTF
TRBV18	many	.	TRBJ2-1	TGTGCCAGCTCCCTCCGAGGGGGAGGGATCGTCTACAATGAGCAGTTCTTC	CASSLRGGGIVYNEQFF
TRBV3-1	few	TRBD2	TRBJ2-1	TGTGCCAGCAGCCGAACGCTAGCGGGGGGGACCGATGAGCAGTTCTTC	CASSRTLAGGTDEQFF
TRBV28	many	.	TRBJ1-6	TGTGCCAGCAGTTGGGCCAGCTCCTATAATTCACCCCTCCACTTT	CASSWASSYNSPLHF
TRBV5-8	many	.	TRBJ1-2	TGTGCCAGCAGCTTGGAGCAGGGGACGAACTATGGCTACACCTTC	CASSLEQGTNYGYTF
TRBV4-2	many	TRBD1	TRBJ1-1	TGTGCCAGCAGCCAACAGGGGGGGGCAGCTTTCTTT	CASSQQGGAAFF
TRBV5-1	many	.	TRBJ1-1	TGCGCCAGCAGCTCACGGGACTCCGGGGAAGCTTTCTTT	CASSSRDSGEAFF
TRBV5-1	.	TRBD2	TRBJ2-3	TGCGCCAGCAGCCCCGATGGACTAGGCACAGATACGCAGTATTTT	CASSPDGLGTDTQYF
TRBV15	.	TRBD1	TRBJ1-2	TGTGCCACCAGCAGAGGGGACAGGGGTGTCTATGGCTACACCTTC	CATSRGDRGVYGYTF
TRBV28	few	TRBD1	TRBJ1-4	TGTGCCAGCAGTTCGAGGACAGGGATGAATGAAAAACTGTTTTTT	CASSSRTGMNEKLFF
TRBV15	many	TRBD1	TRBJ1-5	TGTGCCACCAGCAGGTCCGGGACAGGGGGCGGACAGCCCCAGCATTTT	CATSRSGTGGGQPQHF
TRBV3-1	many	.	TRBJ2-7	TGTGCCAGCAGCCAAGGAGTACCAGCGGCAGACGAGCAGTACTTC	CASSQGVPAADEQYF
TRBV7-9	many	TRBD1	TRBJ2-1	TGTGCCAGCAGCTTAGACAGGGGGCACCAGTTCTTC	CASSLDRGHQFF
TRBV7-9	many	.	TRBJ2-7	TGTGCCAGCAGCTTGAACGCTGGGTCAGGGGCCTCCTACGAGCAGTACTTC	CASSLNAGSGASYEQYF
TRBV20-1	.	.	TRBJ1-5	TGCAGTGCTAGTGGCTCCCGTATATATATTGGCAATCAGCCCCAGCATTTT	CSASGSRIYIGNQPQHF
TRBV12-3/TRBV12-4	many	TRBD1	TRBJ2-3	TGTGCCAGCACCGAGTTCCCGGGACAGGGAGATACGCAGTATTTT	CASTEFPGQGDTQYF
TRBV29-1	many	TRBD2	TRBJ2-1	TGCAGCGTCCTAGCGGGAGGCCGCTACAATGAGCAGTTCTTC	CSVLAGGRYNEQFF
TRBV7-2	many	TRBD2	TRBJ2-2	TGTGCTCAAGGGGCGGGAGGGCCGTACACCGGGGAGCTGTTTTTT	CAQGAGGPYTGELFF
TRBV7-9	many	TRBD1	TRBJ2-3	TGTGCCAGCAGCTGGGGACAGCACACAGATACGCAGTATTTT	CASSWGQHTDTQYF
TRBV2	many	TRBD1	TRBJ2-1	TGTGCCAGACGGAAACAGGGGCGATACAATGAGCAGTTCTTC	CARRKQGRYNEQFF
TRBV28	many	TRBD1	TRBJ1-3	TGTGCCAGCAGTGGGGTGCTGGACAGGGGGCTTAGAGGAAACACCATATATTTT	CASSGVLDRGLRGNTIYF
TRBV18	many	.	TRBJ2-5	TGTGCCAGCTCACCTAGCCCGTCTTGGGAGACCCAGTACTTC	CASSPSPSWETQYF
TRBV28	many	TRBD1	TRBJ1-2	TGTGCCAGCAGCATGACAGGGGAGGACTATGGCTACACCTTC	CASSMTGEDYGYTF